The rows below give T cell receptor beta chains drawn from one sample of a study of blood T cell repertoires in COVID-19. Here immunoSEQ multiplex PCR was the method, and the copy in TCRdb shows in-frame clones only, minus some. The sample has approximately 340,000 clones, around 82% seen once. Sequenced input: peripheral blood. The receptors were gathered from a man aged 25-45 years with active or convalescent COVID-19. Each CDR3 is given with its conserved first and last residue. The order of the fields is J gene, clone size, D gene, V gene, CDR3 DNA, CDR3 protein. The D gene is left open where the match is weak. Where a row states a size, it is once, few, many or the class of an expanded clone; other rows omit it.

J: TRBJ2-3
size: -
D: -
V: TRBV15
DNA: TGTGCCACCAGCAGAGATGGGGCGGCCACTAGCACAGATACGCAGTATTTT
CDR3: CATSRDGAATSTDTQYF

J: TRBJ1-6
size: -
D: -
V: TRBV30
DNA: TGTGCCTGGAGTGCAGGGGTCTCTAATTCACCCCTCCACTTT
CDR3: CAWSAGVSNSPLHF

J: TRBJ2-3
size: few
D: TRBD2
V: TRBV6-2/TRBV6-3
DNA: TGTGCCAGCAGCCTCCTAGCGGGGGGGCAAGATACGCAGTATTTT
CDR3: CASSLLAGGQDTQYF

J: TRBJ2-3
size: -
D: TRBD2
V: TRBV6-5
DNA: TGTGCCAGCAGTAACCGGGAGGACGGAGCAGATACGCAGTATTTT
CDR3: CASSNREDGADTQYF

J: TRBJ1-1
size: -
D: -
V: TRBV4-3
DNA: TGCGCCAGCAGCCGAGGGTTTAACACTGAAGCTTTCTTT
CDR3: CASSRGFNTEAFF

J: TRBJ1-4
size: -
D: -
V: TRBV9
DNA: TGTGCCAGCAGCGTAGGGGGGGTATCGGAAAAACTGTTTTTT
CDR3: CASSVGGVSEKLFF

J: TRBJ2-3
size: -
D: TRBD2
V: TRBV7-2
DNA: TGTGCCAGCAGCTCCTCCGGGGGGGGCTGGGCCACAGATACGCAGTATTTT
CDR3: CASSSSGGGWATDTQYF

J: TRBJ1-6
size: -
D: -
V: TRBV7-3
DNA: TGTGCCAGCAGCTTAAGCGGCTCCTATAATTCACCCCTCCACTTT
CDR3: CASSLSGSYNSPLHF

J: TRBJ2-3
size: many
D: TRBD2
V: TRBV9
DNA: TGTGCCAGCAGCGTAGTAGCGGGAGATACGCAGTATTTT
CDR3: CASSVVAGDTQYF

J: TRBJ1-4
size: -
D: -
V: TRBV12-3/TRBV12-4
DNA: TGTGCCAGCAGTTCCAGTTCAGGGAAGTTTTTT
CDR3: CASSSSSGKFF

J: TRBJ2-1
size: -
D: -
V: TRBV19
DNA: TGTGCCAGCGGGCCCATAGCGGTGCTCTCCTACAATGAGCAGTTCTTC
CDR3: CASGPIAVLSYNEQFF

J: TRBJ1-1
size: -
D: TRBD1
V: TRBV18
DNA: TGTGCCAGCTCACCATTCGGGACAGGGCAGAACACTGAAGCTTTCTTT
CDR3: CASSPFGTGQNTEAFF

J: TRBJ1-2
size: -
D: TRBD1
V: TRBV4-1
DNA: TGCGCCAGCAGCCCACGGACAGGGGCGGACTATGGCTACACCTTC
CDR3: CASSPRTGADYGYTF

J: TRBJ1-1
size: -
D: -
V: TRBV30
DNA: TGTGCCTGGGGGCGGGGGACTGAAGCTTTCTTT
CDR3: CAWGRGTEAFF

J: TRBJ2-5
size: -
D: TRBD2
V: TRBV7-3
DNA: TGTGCCAGCAGCTTAGGGGCTAGCGGGAGTGAGACCCAGTACTTC
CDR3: CASSLGASGSETQYF

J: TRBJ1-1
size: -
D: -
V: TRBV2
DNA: TGTGCCACTACAGGAGACCTAGTGAACACTGAAGCTTTCTTT
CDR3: CATTGDLVNTEAFF

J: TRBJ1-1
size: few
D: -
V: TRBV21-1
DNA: TGTGCCAGCAGCAAAAAACAGGCGGGAAACACTGAAGCTTTCTTT
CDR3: CASSKKQAGNTEAFF

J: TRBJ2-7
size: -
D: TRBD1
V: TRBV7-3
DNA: TGTGCCTACGGGGAAAGGGGGCACGAGCAGTACTTC
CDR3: CAYGERGHEQYF

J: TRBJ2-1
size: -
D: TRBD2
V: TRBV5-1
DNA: TGCGCCAGCAGCCAACAACCAACCGGGACTATCAATGAGCAGTTCTTC
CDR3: CASSQQPTGTINEQFF

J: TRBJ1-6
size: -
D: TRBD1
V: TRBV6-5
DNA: TGTGCCAGCAGTCGGGACAGGGGGCTAGGTTCACCCCTCCACTTT
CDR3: CASSRDRGLGSPLHF

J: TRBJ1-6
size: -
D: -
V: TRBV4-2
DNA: TGTGCCAGCACCCCGGAGAGCTCCTATAATTCACCCCTCCACTTT
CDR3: CASTPESSYNSPLHF

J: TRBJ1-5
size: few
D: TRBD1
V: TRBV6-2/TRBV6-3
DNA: TGTGCCAGCAGTTTCGACAGGGTTCAGCCCCAGCATTTT
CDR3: CASSFDRVQPQHF

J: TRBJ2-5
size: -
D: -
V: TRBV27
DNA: TGTGCCAGCAGTTCTGAGACCCAGTACTTC
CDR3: CASSSETQYF

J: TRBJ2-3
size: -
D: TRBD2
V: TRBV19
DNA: TGTGCCAGTAGTGTCACTAGCGGGGGGGGTTCAGATACGCAGTATTTT
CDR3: CASSVTSGGGSDTQYF

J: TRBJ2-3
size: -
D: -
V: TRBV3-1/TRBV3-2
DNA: TGTGCCAGCATATCCGGGGGAAGAAGAGAGCAGTATTTT
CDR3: CASISGGRREQYF

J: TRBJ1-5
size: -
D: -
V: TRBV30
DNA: TGTGCCTGGAGTGTAAGGGGCAGCGGGGCTCAGCCCCAGCATTTT
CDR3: CAWSVRGSGAQPQHF

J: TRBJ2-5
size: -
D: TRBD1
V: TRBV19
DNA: TGTGCCAGTAGTGGGGACAGGGAAGAGACCCAGTACTTC
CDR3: CASSGDREETQYF

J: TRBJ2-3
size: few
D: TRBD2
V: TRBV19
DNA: TGTGCCAGTAGTATTGGCGGGGGATGGAGCACAGATACGCAGTATTTT
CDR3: CASSIGGGWSTDTQYF

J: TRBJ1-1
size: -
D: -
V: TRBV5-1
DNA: TGCGCCAGCAGCTTGTATGGCAGGGAGGCCACTGAAGCTTTCTTT
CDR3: CASSLYGREATEAFF

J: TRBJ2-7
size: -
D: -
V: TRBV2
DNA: TGTGCCAGCAGTGATGGCGGGACTCCCGTCCCCTACGAGCAGTACTTC
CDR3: CASSDGGTPVPYEQYF

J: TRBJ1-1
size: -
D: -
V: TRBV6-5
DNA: TGTGCCAGCAGTCTCCGCAGCAGGGGTGTCACTGAAGCTTTCTTT
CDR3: CASSLRSRGVTEAFF

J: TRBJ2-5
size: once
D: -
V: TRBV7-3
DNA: TGTGCCAGCAGCTTGGGGAGCCCGTGGGAGACCCAGTACTTC
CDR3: CASSLGSPWETQYF

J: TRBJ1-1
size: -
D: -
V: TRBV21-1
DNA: TGTGCCAGCAGCGAAGTAGGACAGAACACTGAAGCTTTCTTT
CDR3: CASSEVGQNTEAFF

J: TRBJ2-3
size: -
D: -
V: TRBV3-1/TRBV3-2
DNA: TGTGCCAGCAGCCAATCTAGCGTCGCTACGCAGTATTTT
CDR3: CASSQSSVATQYF

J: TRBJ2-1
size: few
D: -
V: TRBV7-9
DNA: TGTGCCAGCAGCCCCCGAGAGTACGGCTCCTACAATGAGCAGTTCTTC
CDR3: CASSPREYGSYNEQFF

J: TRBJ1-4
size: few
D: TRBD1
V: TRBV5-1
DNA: TGCGCCAGCAGCATAACAGGGGCAACTAATGAAAAACTGTTTTTT
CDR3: CASSITGATNEKLFF

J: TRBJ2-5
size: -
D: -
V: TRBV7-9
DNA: TGTGCCAGCAGCCCCTTGTCAGTCCAAGAGACCCAGTACTTC
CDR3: CASSPLSVQETQYF

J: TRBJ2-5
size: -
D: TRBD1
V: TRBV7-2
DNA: TGTGCCAGCAGCTCCCCGGACAGGTACCAAGAGACCCAGTACTTC
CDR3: CASSSPDRYQETQYF

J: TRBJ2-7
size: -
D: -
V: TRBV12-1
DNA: TGTGCCAGCAGCTCGACAGGGGGGCTCGAGCAGTACTTC
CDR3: CASSSTGGLEQYF

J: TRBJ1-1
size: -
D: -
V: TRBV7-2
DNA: TGTGCCAGCAGTTGGACACCAGGGGATGAAGCTTTCTTT
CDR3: CASSWTPGDEAFF

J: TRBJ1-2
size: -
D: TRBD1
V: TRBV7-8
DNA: TGTGCCAGCAGCTCGTATAGACAGGGGACAGAAGGCTACACCTTC
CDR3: CASSSYRQGTEGYTF